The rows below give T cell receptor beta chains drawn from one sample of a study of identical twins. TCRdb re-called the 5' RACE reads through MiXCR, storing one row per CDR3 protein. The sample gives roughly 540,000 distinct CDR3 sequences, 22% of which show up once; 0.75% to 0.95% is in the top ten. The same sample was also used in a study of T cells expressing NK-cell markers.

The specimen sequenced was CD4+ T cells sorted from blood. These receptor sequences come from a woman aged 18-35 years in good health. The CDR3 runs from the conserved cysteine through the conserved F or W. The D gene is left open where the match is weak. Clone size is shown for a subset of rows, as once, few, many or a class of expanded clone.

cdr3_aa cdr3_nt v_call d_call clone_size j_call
CASSQVRLTTNEKLFF TGTGCCAGCAGCCAAGTCCGACTTACAACTAATGAAAAACTGTTTTTT TRBV4-2 - few TRBJ1-4
CASSLASRNEQFF TGTGCCAGCAGCTTAGCGAGTAGGAATGAGCAGTTCTTC TRBV11-2 - few TRBJ2-1
CSARSNEQFF TGCAGTGCTAGGTCGAATGAGCAGTTCTTC TRBV20-1 - - TRBJ2-1
CASSSGDRFYEQYF TGTGCCAGCAGCAGCGGGGACAGATTCTACGAGCAGTACTTC TRBV6-1 - - TRBJ2-7
CASSYSGQGPEAFF TGTGCCAGCAGTTACTCGGGGCAGGGACCCGAAGCTTTCTTT TRBV6-5 - few TRBJ1-1
CSARDGSRGTQYF TGCAGTGCTAGAGATGGAAGCCGCGGGACCCAGTACTTC TRBV20-1 - - TRBJ2-5
CASSFSWNSPLHF TGTGCCAGCAGCTTCAGCTGGAATTCACCCCTCCACTTT TRBV7-2 - - TRBJ1-6
CASSPTRQGIEGYTF TGTGCCAGCAGCCCTACCAGACAGGGGATAGAGGGCTACACCTTC TRBV5-6 TRBD1 - TRBJ1-2
CASSYTSEWYEQYF TGTGCCAGCAGTTACACTAGCGAGTGGTACGAGCAGTACTTC TRBV6-5 TRBD2 - TRBJ2-7
CASSPFLDTGRRETQYF TGTGCCAGCAGCCCGTTCCTCGACACAGGGAGACGGGAGACCCAGTACTTC TRBV7-8 - - TRBJ2-5
CASRLGSDTQYF TGTGCCAGCAGGTTGGGGTCAGATACGCAGTATTTT TRBV6-6 - few TRBJ2-3
CASSSGRGSYNEQFF TGTGCCAGCAGCAGCGGACGAGGCTCCTACAATGAGCAGTTCTTC TRBV7-3 - - TRBJ2-1
CASGWGYTF TGCGCCAGCGGGTGGGGCTACACCTTC TRBV5-1 - - TRBJ1-2
CASSFGRGGNYGYTF TGTGCCAGCAGTTTTGGGCGGGGTGGAAACTATGGCTACACCTTC TRBV27 - - TRBJ1-2
CSAKGRPTGTEAFF TGCAGTGCTAAAGGACGTCCCACGGGGACTGAAGCTTTCTTT TRBV20-1 - few TRBJ1-1
CSVGSGRTEAFF TGCAGCGTTGGTTCAGGGCGGACTGAAGCTTTCTTT TRBV29-1 - - TRBJ1-1
CSARDHIGDRVDEQYF TGCAGTGCTAGAGATCACATAGGGGACAGGGTTGACGAGCAGTACTTC TRBV20-1 TRBD1 few TRBJ2-7
CASSSLLAGGPDTQYF TGTGCCAGCAGTTCTCTACTAGCGGGAGGACCAGATACGCAGTATTTT TRBV25-1 TRBD2 - TRBJ2-3
CATQGTPRDDEQFF TGTGCCACACAGGGGACACCGAGGGACGATGAGCAGTTCTTC TRBV10-3 TRBD1 - TRBJ2-1
CASRRTDENIQYF TGTGCCAGCAGACGGACAGACGAAAACATTCAGTACTTC TRBV12-3/TRBV12-4 - few TRBJ2-4
CSVESGNDGYTF TGCAGCGTTGAATCAGGGAACGATGGCTACACCTTC TRBV29-1 - once TRBJ1-2
CSAKPLAGAGTDTQYF TGCAGTGCCAAGCCACTAGCGGGAGCGGGGACAGATACGCAGTATTTT TRBV20-1 TRBD2 many TRBJ2-3
CASSPAGTGALKAFF TGCGCCAGCAGCCCGGCCGGGACAGGGGCCCTGAAAGCTTTCTTT TRBV5-1 TRBD1 few TRBJ1-1
CAIRGSGASYNEQFF TGTGCCATCCGCGGTAGCGGGGCCTCCTACAATGAGCAGTTCTTC TRBV10-3 TRBD2 many TRBJ2-1
CSARGLAGGSTDTQYF TGCAGTGCTAGAGGGCTAGCGGGAGGGAGCACAGATACGCAGTATTTT TRBV20-1 TRBD2 few TRBJ2-3
CASSGPNGNNSPLHF TGCGCCAGCAGCGGCCCAAACGGAAATAATTCACCCCTCCACTTT TRBV5-1 - few TRBJ1-6
CAGGLAGGNEQFF TGTGCCGGCGGACTAGCGGGCGGGAATGAGCAGTTCTTC TRBV30 TRBD2 few TRBJ2-1